This entry lists 15 T cell receptor beta chains sequenced from one sample in a study of T cells after posttransplantation cyclophosphamide. Busulfan-fludarabine conditioning, marrow transplant, and cyclophosphamide on days +3 and +4 were administered. Some clones are missing from TCRdb's copy, which holds only in-frame ones; the method was immunoSEQ multiplex PCR. Recorded here are some 10,000 clones, with no singletons, and the ten leading clones hold approximately 27%. Sample: PBMCs, taken after allogeneic stem cell transplant with posttransplant cyclophosphamide. These receptor sequences come from a female patient aged 35 to 55 who received an allogeneic stem cell transplant from a related donor, was CMV-positive, and had no GVHD. Some T cells may originate from the graft donor.

In its sample, this clone was seen a few times. Distinct nucleotide sequences in the sample also encode this CDR3. The chain recombines TRBV9 with TRBJ2-7; 9 bases line up with TRBD1. CDR3 length equals 15 residues. Per germline, CDR1 SGDLS and CDR2 YYNGEE. V lost 8 bases, J lost 2 bases, and 11 bases stayed unmatched. The chain's CDR3 is CASCFGQGTAYEQYF. CDR3 nucleotides: TGTGCCAGTTGCTTCGGACAGGGGACGGCCTACGAGCAGTACTTC.

The V call is TRBV7-9, the J call TRBJ1-1; 8 bases agree with TRBD1. Germline trimming cut 5 bases from V and 3 bases from J; bases unmatched to any gene: 11. CDR1 and CDR2 from the germline V gene are SEHNR and FQNEAQ (reference sequence). CDR3 length: 16 residues. CDR3 in DNA: TGTGCCAGCAGCCCCCGGGGCAGGGGGCGCGACACTGAAGCTTTCTTT. This encodes CASSPRGRGRDTEAFF. Looking up the rest from reference TRBV7-9 and TRBJ1-1 gives the full variable domain: DTGVSQNPRHKITKRGQNVTFRCDPISEHNRLYWYRQTLGQGPEFLTYFQNEAQLEKSRLLSDRFSAERPKGSFSTLEIQRTEQGDSAMYLCASSPRGRGRDTEAFFGQGTRLTVV.

This clone was seen ten or more times. The DNA for the CDR3 is TGTGCCAGCCTGGCAGGGGAAGACTACGAGCAGTACTTC. It codes for CASLAGEDYEQYF. This rearrangement joins TRBV2 to TRBJ2-7, with D maybe TRBD1 (6 bases). The CDR3 totals 13 residues. Deletions cut 8 bases from V and 3 bases from J, with 14 bases between. Germline loops: CDR1 SNHLY, CDR2 FYNNEI. The variable domain in full, with the rest retrieved from reference TRBV2 and TRBJ2-7, is EPEVTQTPSHQVTQMGQEVILRCVPISNHLYFYWYRQILGQKVEFLVSFYNNEISEKSEIFDDQFSVERPDGSNFTLKIRSTKLEDSAMYFCASLAGEDYEQYFGPGTRLTVT.

This clone was seen ten or more times. V gene TRBV7-9 combines with J gene TRBJ2-3; TRBD1 aligns across 8 bases. Unmatched junction bases numbered 5, after V lost 3 bases and J lost 3 bases. Germline CDR1 reads SEHNR; CDR2 reads FQNEAQ (reference sequence). The CDR3 is made up of 15 amino acids. The CDR3 DNA reads as TGTGCCAGCAGCTTCAGACAGGGGTCTACAGATACGCAGTATTTT. It translates to CASSFRQGSTDTQYF.

This clone has ten or more counts. The genes are TRBV4-1 and TRBJ1-5; tentatively, D is TRBD1 (6 bases). The CDR3 has 14 residues. The germline CDR1 and CDR2 sequences are MGHRA and YSYEKL. Trimming removed 4 bases from V and 7 bases from J, with 14 bases in between. For the CDR3, the DNA is TGCGCCAGCAGCCCCCAACAGGGTGGGCAGCCCCAGCATTTT. This codes for CASSPQQGGQPQHF.

This clone occurred many times. The CDR3: CASSQGWLAGGPGNEQFF. For the CDR3, the DNA is TGCGCCAGCAGCCAAGGTTGGCTAGCGGGGGGGCCGGGGAATGAGCAGTTCTTC. The rearrangement joins TRBV4-1 to TRBJ2-1, with 12 bases fitting TRBD2. The CDR3 extends over 18 amino acids. The junction had 11 bases not matched to a gene; V was cut back by 1 base and J by 7 bases. CDR1 and CDR2 (germline): MGHRA, YSYEKL.

In its sample, this clone was seen many times. The chain couples TRBV7-9 to TRBJ1-6; the D gene is possibly TRBD1 (5 bases). There are 14 residues in the CDR3. V was clipped by 8 bases and J by 9 bases, with 17 bases between them. Looked up from germline, CDR1 is SEHNR and CDR2 is FQNEAQ (reference sequence). The DNA of the CDR3 is TGTGCCAGCCGTGGGGGGGTAGTGGGTTCACCCCTCCACTTT. Amino acid sequence: CASRGGVVGSPLHF.

This clone appeared a few times. The genes are TRBV5-1 and TRBJ2-5; D unresolved. Germline CDR1 and CDR2: SGHRS and YFSETQ. The CDR3 spans 15 residues. Trimming stripped 0 bases from V and 0 bases from J, with 9 bases between. The CDR3 nucleotides read TGCGCCAGCAGCTTGGGTCTCGGTTACCAAGAGACCCAGTACTTC. Protein: CASSLGLGYQETQYF.

This clone has a count of ten or more. This CDR3 is CASSDRGYEQYF. The CDR3 DNA sequence: TGTGCCAGCAGCGACAGGGGATACGAGCAGTACTTC. The V and J genes are TRBV2 and TRBJ2-7, with 8 bases matching TRBD1. The CDR3 is 12 residues long. The V segment lost 6 bases and the J segment 4 bases; nucleotides outside the gene matches: 2. CDR1 and CDR2 from the germline V gene are SNHLY and FYNNEI.

This clone has at least ten counts. This CDR3 reads CASSELSGGLNEQFF. The DNA of the CDR3 is TGTGCCAGCAGTGAATTGTCGGGGGGGCTGAATGAGCAGTTCTTC. The rearrangement joins TRBV6-1 to TRBJ2-1, with TRBD2 identical over 8 bases. CDR1 and CDR2 (germline): MNHNS, SASEGT. V lost 2 bases and J lost 7; bases outside the gene matches: 7. The CDR3 consists of 15 residues.

The sample holds many counts of this clone. J is TRBJ2-1 and V is TRBV5-4; D is ambiguous. This CDR3 is built from 15 residues. The V and J ends lost 4 bases and 0 bases respectively, with 11 bases between them. The germline CDR1 and CDR2 sequences are SGHNT and YYREEE (reference sequence). In DNA form, the CDR3 reads TGTGCCAGCAGCACAGACAAGAGCTCCTACAATGAGCAGTTCTTC. This translates into CASSTDKSSYNEQFF.

This sequence joins TRBV6-1 and TRBJ2-2, with TRBD2 matching over 12 bases. Germline values: CDR1 MNHNS, CDR2 SASEGT. This CDR3 has 15 amino acids. After removal of 4 bases from V and 4 bases from J, the junction contained 1 base not matched to a gene. CDR3 protein: CASSASGGATGELFF. The CDR3 DNA reads TGTGCCAGCAGTGCTAGCGGGGGGGCCACCGGGGAGCTGTTTTTT.

This clone was counted ten times or more. The rearrangement links TRBV6-2 or TRBV6-3 to TRBJ2-1; 10 positions agree with TRBD1. V lost 8 bases, J lost 5 bases, and 6 bases stayed unmatched. The CDR3 is made up of 14 amino acids. Germline CDR1 reads MNHEY; CDR2 reads SVGEGT. The CDR3 DNA sequence: TGTGCCAGCGTTCGGACAGGGGGAAACAATGAGCAGTTCTTC. It yields the protein CASVRTGGNNEQFF.

This clone was observed many times. The V call is TRBV4-1, the J call TRBJ2-1, with TRBD2 matching 15 bases. The germline gives CDR1 MGHRA, CDR2 YSYEKL. V lost 1 base and J lost 7; bases outside the gene matches: 5. The CDR3 loop spans 17 amino acids. The CDR3 here is CASSQGTSGGAVNEQFF. The DNA of the CDR3 is TGCGCCAGCAGCCAAGGGACTAGCGGGGGGGCTGTGAATGAGCAGTTCTTC.

This clone was observed many times. CDR3: CAISESRDRGPQYF. CDR3 DNA: TGTGCCATCAGTGAGAGTCGGGACAGGGGGCCCCAGTACTTC. The V gene is TRBV10-3, the J gene TRBJ2-5; TRBD1 agrees at 12 bases. Per the germline V gene, CDR1 is ENHRY and CDR2 is SYGVKD. The CDR3 runs to 14 residues. With 2 bases clipped from V and 9 bases from J, the junction kept 4 bases outside the gene matches.